The clone carrying this T cell receptor beta chain was picked up a small number of times. Its cognate antigen is unknown. The entry originates in a study of Ad26.COV2.S vaccination and SARS-CoV-2 variants. General study results and limits: Responses of T cells in total may have been underestimated by the TCR breadth and depth analyses. Once vaccination had occurred, spike-specific CD8+ and CD4+ T cell responses reportedly showed substantial breadth.

Repertoires were generated with immunoSEQ multiplex PCR, while TCRdb's copy carries only in-frame clones and drops some. The sample holds 300,000 to 400,000 clones, 92% seen once. The CDR3 is 14 amino acids. Between the trimmed V and J ends, which lost 6 bases and 6 bases, there was a span of 17 bases. Germline CDR1 is SGHVS and CDR2 is FQNEAQ. The V call is TRBV7-8, the J call TRBJ1-2; D is ambiguous. This clonotype was sampled from a human donor who had recovered from COVID-19. The sequencing used peripheral blood, collected after recovery from COVID-19. CDR3 nucleotides: TGTGCCAGCAGTTCAAGTATCGAAAGGGATGGCTACACCTTC. Translation gives CASSSSIERDGYTF.